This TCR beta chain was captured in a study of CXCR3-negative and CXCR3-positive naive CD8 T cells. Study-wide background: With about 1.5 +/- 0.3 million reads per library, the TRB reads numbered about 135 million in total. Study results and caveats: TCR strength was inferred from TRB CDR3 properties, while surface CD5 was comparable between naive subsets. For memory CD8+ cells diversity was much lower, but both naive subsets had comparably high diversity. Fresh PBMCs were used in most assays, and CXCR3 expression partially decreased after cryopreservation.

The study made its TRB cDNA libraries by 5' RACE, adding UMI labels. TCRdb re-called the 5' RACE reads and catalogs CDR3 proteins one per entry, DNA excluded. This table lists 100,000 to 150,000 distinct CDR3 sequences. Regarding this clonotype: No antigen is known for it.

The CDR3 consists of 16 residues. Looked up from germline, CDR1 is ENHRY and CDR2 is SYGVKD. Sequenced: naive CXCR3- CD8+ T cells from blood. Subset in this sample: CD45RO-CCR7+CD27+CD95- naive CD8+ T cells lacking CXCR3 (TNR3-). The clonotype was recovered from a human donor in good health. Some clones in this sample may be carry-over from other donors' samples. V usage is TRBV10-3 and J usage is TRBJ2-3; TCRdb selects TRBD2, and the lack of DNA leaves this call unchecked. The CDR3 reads CAISGFTAGVEDTQYF.